Listed here are 5 T cell receptor beta chains from one sample, sequenced in a study of post-analysis software for immune sequencing data. No antigens are known for them. The study's findings and limits: Higher frequency in patients than in controls was seen for roughly five TRBV segments, with TRBV5-6, TRBV5-1 and TRBV20-1 among them.

Presence of unique molecular identifiers characterized the TCR beta cDNA libraries. TCRdb analysed the PCR reads with MiXCR anew, one entry per CDR3 protein. In the table there are about half a million distinct CDR3 sequences, under 55% of which are singletons. Sequenced: blood. Receptors originate from a girl between 5 and 17 years old with multiple sclerosis.

The rearrangement joins TRBV5-1 to TRBJ1-1; TRBD1 might be the D (6 bases). The CDR3 extends over 12 amino acids. Germline V CDR1 and CDR2: SGHRS, YFSETQ. V was clipped by 4 bases and J by 11 bases, with 15 bases between them. The CDR3: CASSQQGTDAFF. The CDR3 DNA is TGCGCCAGCAGCCAACAGGGTACCGATGCTTTCTTT.

This clonotype was seen just once. The genes are TRBV29-1 and TRBJ2-4; 7 bases agree with TRBD1. The DNA end is a closer match to TRBJ2-7, so the J assignment may be wrong. CDR3 length: 13 amino acids. Germline CDR1 and CDR2: SQVTM and ANQGSEA. For the CDR3, the DNA is TGCAGCGTTGACACCGGACAGGACTACGAGCAGTACTTC. Amino acids: CSVDTGQDYEQYF.

This clonotype was recorded many times. The chain has TRBV10-3 and TRBJ2-5; D remains unclear. V lost 0 bases, J lost 5 bases, and 10 bases lay in between. The CDR3 loop spans 14 amino acids. Germline V gene data show CDR1 as ENHRY and CDR2 as SYGVKD. CDR3 amino acids: CAISESIGKETQYF. DNA for the CDR3: TGTGCCATCAGTGAGTCGATTGGGAAGGAGACCCAGTACTTC.

This rearrangement joins TRBV15 to TRBJ2-5, with 8 bases aligning to TRBD2. The trim removed 3 bases at V and 5 bases at J, leaving 8 bases unmatched. Germline V gene lookup returns CDR1 LNHNV and CDR2 YYDKDF (reference sequence). The CDR3 sequence is 15 residues long. The chain's CDR3 is CATSSPGLVGETQYF. The CDR3 bases are TGTGCCACCAGCAGCCCGGGACTAGTTGGGGAGACCCAGTACTTC.

The count of this clonotype is one. The chain employs TRBV2 and TRBJ2-4, with TRBD1 matching 12 bases. In germline, CDR1 is SNHLY, CDR2 FYNNEI. The CDR3 covers 17 residues. V was pared by 8 bases and J by 1 base, with 9 bases of the junction left unmatched. CDR3 residues: CASPRDRGRQAKNIQYF. CDR3 bases: TGTGCCAGCCCTAGGGACAGGGGGCGCCAGGCCAAAAACATTCAGTACTTC.